This passage covers 3 T cell receptor beta chains from one sample sequenced in a study of T cells in Graves' hyperthyroidism and ophthalmopathy. Researchers took RNA transcripts and amplified the TCR beta CDR3 regions from them. RT-PCR in the first round (using the HTBI primer set) targeted the TCR CDR3. In TCRdb, the multiplex PCR reads were re-called with MiXCR into one record per CDR3 protein. The table has about 550,000 distinct CDR3 sequences, under 25% seen once. The material sequenced was blood. The origin of the receptors is a man aged 18 to 29 with Graves' hyperthyroidism.

This chain joins TRBV20-1 and TRBJ2-5, with D tentatively TRBD2 (5 bases). Trimming pared 3 bases from V and 3 bases from J, leaving 8 bases between. Germline CDR1 is DFQATT and CDR2 is SNEGSKA (reference sequence). The CDR3 spans 12 residues. The CDR3: CSASGEEETQYF. The CDR3 DNA reads TGCAGTGCTAGCGGGGAAGAAGAGACCCAGTACTTC.

There are many counts of this clonotype. V usage is TRBV12-3 or TRBV12-4 and J usage is TRBJ2-7, with D perhaps matching TRBD2 (5 bases). The V end lost 5 bases, the J end lost 3 bases, and 11 bases lay between the germline ends. The CDR3 is made up of 13 amino acids. Written as DNA, the CDR3 is TGTGCCAGCAGTCCCGGACGGGGCTACGAGCAGTACTTC. This translates into CASSPGRGYEQYF.

This clonotype was seen a handful of times. V usage is TRBV12-3 or TRBV12-4 and J usage is TRBJ1-1; 9 nucleotides agree with TRBD1. This CDR3 spans 13 amino acids. The V segment lost 6 bases and the J segment 7 bases; nucleotides outside the gene matches: 6. The CDR3, as DNA: TGTGCCAGCAGGTTGACAGGGGGTAGTGAAGCTTTCTTT. This sequence encodes CASRLTGGSEAFF.